Listed here is a single TCR beta chain. The antigen remains undetermined. These data belong to a study of OX40 agonist ivuxolimab in advanced cancers. Study as a whole: As their treatment, patients were administered ivuxolimab, an agonistic anti-OX40 (CD134) antibody.

The protocol was immunoSEQ multiplex PCR, while the TCRdb copy is restricted to in-frame clones and leaves out a portion. The table includes around 74,000 clones, roughly 85% detected once. Study-wide points: Partial responders dosed at 0.1-3.0 mg/kg displayed clonal expansion ranking among the lowest.

Patients were ineligible given autoimmune disease history or systemic immunosuppression. The sequence came from an adult with an advanced solid tumor such as melanoma, head and neck, liver or kidney cancer. The sequences come from CD4+ or CD8+ T cells sorted from blood, collected in a trial of the OX40 agonist ivuxolimab.

CDR3 sequence reads: CASSPGTDTDTQYF. CDR3 nucleotide sequence: TGTGCCAGCTCACCCGGCACGGATACAGATACGCAGTATTTT. The rearrangement uses TRBV18 and TRBJ2-3; D call uncertain. Trimming took 3 bases from V and 3 from J, leaving 10 bases between them. Germline V gene sequence: CDR1 KGHSH, CDR2 LQKENI. The length of the CDR3 is 14 residues.